What follows describes a single T cell receptor (beta chain). What it recognizes is unknown. This sample is drawn from a study of T cell responses to AZD1222 COVID-19 vaccine. Trimming removed 4 bases from V and 0 bases from J, with 7 bases in between. The germline V gene encodes CDR1 LGHDT and CDR2 YNNKEL (reference sequence). The CDR3 totals 14 residues. General study points: Close to half of all spike-specific TCRs reportedly target regions of the variants that are unmutated. Regions 160-218 and 743-854 dominated among vaccine-associated CD4 TCRs spanning spike.

Here immunoSEQ multiplex PCR was the method, and the copy in TCRdb shows in-frame clones only, minus some. The sample shows some 190,000 clones, 75% to 90% of them seen only once. The chain has TRBV3-1 (or the pseudogene TRBV3-2) and TRBJ2-4; D gene uncertain. This sample comprised peripheral blood, obtained on day 0 of AZD1222 vaccination. This sequence originates from an adult in good health. DNA for the CDR3: TGTGCCAGCAGCCTAAGACTAGCCAAAAACATTCAGTACTTC. Amino acid sequence: CASSLRLAKNIQYF.